This entry lists 20 T cell receptor beta chains sequenced from one sample in a study of T cells after yellow fever vaccination (dated by TCRdb to the late 2010s). The sample's treatment or condition label, in plain terms: live attenuated yellow fever vaccine strain. The library relied on 5' RACE. The instrument given in TCRdb is Illumina NovaSeq 6000. TCRdb cleaned the public reads at Q25 with fastp, built clones with MiXCR and kept in-frame beta chains. Each record represents a unique CDR3 protein, reported with the most common genes and DNA among its rows. This sample is represented by 300,000 to 350,000 distinct CDR3 sequences; approximately 4.2% of them were singletons. Together, the top ten hold less than 25% of the sample. The sample in question was PBMCs, obtained 5 days after the yellow fever booster vaccination. These TCRs come from a man between 18 and 35 years old who received the YFV17D yellow fever vaccine.

The sample holds many counts of this clonotype. V usage is TRBV5-1 and J usage is TRBJ1-2; 7 positions agree with TRBD1. With V trimmed by 5 bases and J by 3 bases, 1 base remained unmatched. Germline CDR1 SGHRS, CDR2 YFSETQ. This CDR3 comprises 12 residues. CDR3 DNA sequence: TGCGCCAGCAGAGGACAGGACTATGGCTACACCTTC. Protein: CASRGQDYGYTF.

Many counts were recorded for this clonotype. J is TRBJ2-5 and V is TRBV29-1; 7 nucleotides line up with TRBD2. The CDR3 totals 15 residues. CDR1 SQVTM and CDR2 ANQGSEA come from the germline V gene. With V trimmed by 0 bases and J by 0 bases, 4 bases remained unmatched. CDR3 region: CSVEERGDYQETQYF. CDR3 coding DNA: TGCAGCGTTGAAGAACGGGGGGACTACCAAGAGACCCAGTACTTC.

This clonotype was counted only a few times. V is TRBV5-6 and J is TRBJ1-1; the match to TRBD1 covers 7 bases. V lost 4 bases and J lost 10; bases outside the gene matches: 7. Germline loops: CDR1 SGHDT, CDR2 YYEEEE. The CDR3 loop spans 12 amino acids. The CDR3 sequence: CASSDRETRAFF. The CDR3 DNA sequence: TGTGCCAGCAGCGACAGGGAGACGAGAGCTTTCTTT.

This clonotype was picked up a small number of times. CDR3: CASSQDAAHGSGYTF. CDR3 nucleotides: TGTGCCAGCAGTCAGGACGCAGCCCACGGCTCTGGCTACACCTTC. The genes are TRBV6-2 or TRBV6-3 and TRBJ1-2; no reliable D call. CDR3 length: 15 amino acids. Per germline, CDR1 MNHEY and CDR2 SVGEGT. V dropped 5 bases and J dropped 7 bases, with 20 bases sitting between them.

For this clonotype: A much larger clone differs by one base, so this may be a read error. The chain joins TRBV6-2 or TRBV6-3 to TRBJ1-5; TRBD1 aligns across 10 bases. Germline V CDR1 and CDR2: MNHEY, SVGEGT. This CDR3 has 17 amino acids. This chain's CDR3 is CASSYSVTGGTGQPLHF. For the CDR3, the DNA is TGTGCCAGCAGTTACTCTGTGACAGGGGGCACCGGGCAGCCCCTGCATTTT.

The chain recombines TRBV5-1 with TRBJ1-6, with D perhaps TRBD1 (5 bases). This CDR3 comprises 15 residues. In germline, CDR1 is SGHRS, CDR2 YFSETQ. V was clipped by 0 bases and J by 9 bases, with 13 bases between them. The CDR3 sequence: CASSLEGGGSSPLHF. The CDR3 DNA sequence: TGCGCCAGCAGCTTGGAAGGCGGGGGGAGTTCACCCCTCCACTTT.

J is TRBJ1-2 and V is TRBV20-1; unclear D gene. This CDR3 region has 14 residues. The V gene's germline CDR1 is DFQATT and CDR2 SNEGSKA (reference sequence). V gave up 6 bases and J gave up 2 bases, with 16 bases separating them. As DNA, the CDR3 is TGCAGTGCCCCATCGAGGTCCTTCAACTATGGCTACACCTTC. This sequence encodes CSAPSRSFNYGYTF.

The chain recombines TRBV19 with TRBJ2-1, with D possibly being TRBD1 or TRBD2 (5 bases each). From germline, CDR1 is LNHDA and CDR2 SQIVND (reference sequence). V was pared by 3 bases and J by 7 bases, with 13 bases between. The CDR3 consists of 14 residues. CDR3 residues: CASSISSGPNEQFF. The CDR3 DNA is TGTGCCAGTAGTATCAGTTCGGGGCCTAATGAGCAGTTCTTC.

This clonotype has a handful of counts. V is TRBV7-2 and J is TRBJ1-4, with 11 positions matching TRBD1. CDR1 SGHTA and CDR2 FQGNSA come from the germline V gene. The CDR3 length is 15 residues. V gave up 4 bases and J gave up 5 bases; unmatched junction bases: 3. The CDR3 region is CASSSRTGGNEKLFF. The CDR3 coding sequence is TGTGCCAGCAGCTCCCGGACAGGGGGCAATGAAAAACTGTTTTTT.

The V gene is TRBV27, the J gene TRBJ1-6; 7 bases are shared with TRBD1. The ends lost 6 bases at V and 9 bases at J; junction bases unmatched: 11. The germline V gene has CDR1 MNHEY and CDR2 SMNVEV (reference sequence). The CDR3 is 15 amino acids. CDR3 region: CASSLGTVGRSPLHF. In DNA form, the CDR3 reads TGTGCCAGCAGCCTTGGGACAGTCGGACGTTCACCCCTCCACTTT.

The V call is TRBV7-2, the J call TRBJ1-3, with a possible D match to TRBD1 (6 bases). This CDR3 spans 13 amino acids. In germline, CDR1 is SGHTA, CDR2 FQGNSA. V lost 5 bases, J lost 8 bases, and 13 bases lay in between. The CDR3 reads CASSMTGADTIYF. As DNA, the CDR3 is TGTGCCAGCAGCATGACAGGCGCCGACACCATATATTTT. Full variable domain (rest looked up from reference TRBV7-2 and TRBJ1-3): GAGVSQSPSNKVTEKGKDVELRCDPISGHTALYWYRQSLGQGLEFLIYFQGNSAPDKSGLPSDRFSAERTGGSVSTLTIQRTQQEDSAVYLCASSMTGADTIYFGEGSWLTVV.

In its sample, this clonotype was seen a few times. The V call is TRBV5-6, the J call TRBJ1-1, with D uncertain. Germline CDR1 reads SGHDT; CDR2 reads YYEEEE. Deletions cut 6 bases from V and 6 bases from J, with 18 bases between. The CDR3 loop spans 14 amino acids. The CDR3 nucleotides are TGTGCCAGCACCAACGACGGGCAACGGCCTGAAGCTTTCTTT. This translates into CASTNDGQRPEAFF.

The chain has TRBV6-2 or TRBV6-3 and TRBJ2-7; either TRBD1 or TRBD2 may supply D (5 bases each). V dropped 7 bases and J dropped 2 bases, with 12 bases sitting between them. Germline loops: CDR1 MNHEY, CDR2 SVGEGT. The CDR3 loop spans 13 amino acids. The CDR3 coding sequence is TGTGCCAGCAAAAGGGACGAACCCTACGAGCAGTACGTC. It encodes CASKRDEPYEQYV.

The gene calls are TRBV20-1 and TRBJ2-7, with 12 positions matching TRBD2. V was clipped by 2 bases and J by 3 bases; unmatched bases: 14. CDR1 and CDR2 from the germline V gene are DFQATT and SNEGSKA (reference sequence). CDR3 length equals 18 residues. The CDR3 sequence: CSARPPLGGLAGFYEQYF. CDR3 bases: TGCAGTGCTAGACCTCCCCTCGGAGGACTAGCGGGGTTCTACGAGCAGTACTTC.

This clonotype occurred a few times. V usage is TRBV30 and J usage is TRBJ1-3, with D tentatively TRBD1 (5 bases). The CDR3 loop spans 15 amino acids. CDR1 is GTSNPN and CDR2 is SVGIG in the germline V gene (reference sequence). The germline V and J ends were trimmed by 1 base and 4 bases, with 14 bases remaining between them. The DNA for the CDR3 is TGTGCCTGGAGTGGTTGGGGGAACCTAGGAAACACCATATATTTT. This encodes CAWSGWGNLGNTIYF.

This clonotype came up many times. The chain has TRBV21-1 and TRBJ2-7. TRBV21-1 counts as a pseudogene. The CDR3 contains 15 residues. CDR3 coding DNA: TGTGCCAGCAGCAAAGTTCGAGGACGGACGTACGAGCAGTACGTC. Encoded protein: CASSKVRGRTYEQYV.

Only a few counts were recorded for this clonotype. V is TRBV5-1 and J is TRBJ2-3, with TRBD1 matching over 8 bases. V shed 5 bases, J shed 4 bases, and the junction held 9 bases outside the gene matches. The CDR3 contains 15 residues. Germline V CDR1 and CDR2: SGHRS, YFSETQ. CDR3 nucleotide sequence: TGCGCCAGCAGAAGACAGGGGTTTGCTTCAGATACGCAGTATTTT. Residues: CASRRQGFASDTQYF.

This clonotype appeared a few times. The rearrangement uses TRBV20-1 and TRBJ1-5; the D is unclear. Germline V CDR1 and CDR2: DFQATT, SNEGSKA (reference sequence). Trimming left V 3 bases short and J 5 bases short, with 8 bases between. This CDR3 has 12 residues. CDR3 protein: CSASLGDQPQHF. Here the CDR3 DNA reads TGCAGTGCTAGCCTCGGGGATCAGCCCCAGCATTTT.

In its sample, this clonotype was seen many times. The chain is built from TRBV7-2 and TRBJ1-4; 8 bases align to TRBD1. The CDR3 totals 16 residues. The J segment lost 6 bases and the V segment lost 1 base, leaving 7 bases of the junction unmatched. Germline V CDR1 and CDR2: SGHTA, FQGNSA. CDR3 bases: TGTGCCAGCAGCTTAGAGCCCAGGGGGCTGGATGAAAAACTGTTTTTT. Protein sequence: CASSLEPRGLDEKLFF.

The rearrangement links TRBV5-5 to TRBJ2-4, with 11 bases matching TRBD1. Germline loops: CDR1 SGHKS, CDR2 YYEKEE (reference sequence). The CDR3 extends over 14 amino acids. V gave up 4 bases and J gave up 5 bases; unmatched junction bases: 2. CDR3 loop: CASSKGQGENIQYF. CDR3 coding DNA: TGTGCCAGCAGCAAGGGACAGGGGGAAAACATTCAGTACTTC.